This T cell receptor (beta chain) was identified in a study of blood T cell repertoires in COVID-19. Study-wide context: Sites in the United States, Italy and Spain provided acute and convalescent COVID-19 samples. PBMCs, B-cell-depleted T cells, or T cells provided the cDNA or gDNA that made up the material.

This clone was seen more than once but under ten times. As handled by the study authors: The authors estimated nucleated cell counts from reference gene primer amplification. The protocol was immunoSEQ multiplex PCR, while the TCRdb copy is restricted to in-frame clones and leaves out a portion. V and J calls and clone size are those listed in that table; D and trimming were worked out from the DNA. The profile covers roughly 89,000 clones, with approximately 80% appearing a single time and about 16% taken by the ten largest. Germline lookup yields CDR1 LGHNA and CDR2 YSLEER. Trimming took off 3 bases at V and 7 bases at J, with 18 bases between the two ends. The CDR3 is 16 residues long.

The V call is TRBV4-3, the J call TRBJ1-4; TRBD1 is a possible D gene (6 bases). This clonotype was sampled from a woman of 80 years or more with acute or convalescent COVID-19. Sequencing input: peripheral blood. Here the CDR3 DNA reads TGCGCCAGCAGCCACCAGAAAGGTCAAGGGGGTGAAAAACTGTTTTTT. Amino acids: CASSHQKGQGGEKLFF.